These T cell receptor beta chains were read from a single sample in a study of blood T cell repertoires in COVID-19. Measured with immunoSEQ multiplex PCR; TCRdb has only the in-frame clones, and not every one. The sample holds about 110,000 clones, around 89% seen once. The sample comprised peripheral blood. These TCRs come from a man aged 45-60 years with active or convalescent COVID-19. The CDR3 runs from the conserved cysteine through the conserved F or W. The order of the fields is V gene, clone size, J gene, D gene, CDR3 protein, CDR3 DNA. D genes are given only for firm matches. Clone size is stated in some rows and not others, as once, few, many or a class when expanded.

v_gene: TRBV11-2
abundance: .
j_gene: TRBJ2-1
d_gene: .
CDR3aa: CASSLQGRGEQFF
CDR3nt: TGTGCCAGCTCGCTACAAGGTCGGGGTGAGCAGTTCTTC

v_gene: TRBV19
abundance: .
j_gene: TRBJ2-1
d_gene: TRBD1
CDR3aa: CASSLGPGTGLDNEQFF
CDR3nt: TGTGCCAGTAGCCTGGGCCCCGGGACAGGGCTGGACAATGAGCAGTTCTTC

v_gene: TRBV24-1
abundance: .
j_gene: TRBJ1-2
d_gene: TRBD1
CDR3aa: CATSEGTVANYGYTF
CDR3nt: TGTGCCACCAGTGAAGGGACAGTGGCTAACTATGGCTACACCTTC

v_gene: TRBV7-2
abundance: .
j_gene: TRBJ2-7
d_gene: TRBD2
CDR3aa: CASSLASGSSYEQYF
CDR3nt: TGTGCCAGCAGCTTGGCTAGCGGGTCCTCCTACGAGCAGTACTTC

v_gene: TRBV6-2/TRBV6-3
abundance: once
j_gene: TRBJ2-2
d_gene: .
CDR3aa: CASSLGRTFTGELFF
CDR3nt: TGTGCCAGCAGTTTGGGTCGGACATTCACCGGGGAGCTGTTTTTT

v_gene: TRBV4-3
abundance: .
j_gene: TRBJ2-7
d_gene: TRBD2
CDR3aa: CASSQDRSGREQYF
CDR3nt: TGCGCCAGCAGCCAAGATCGTAGCGGGAGGGAGCAGTACTTC

v_gene: TRBV19
abundance: .
j_gene: TRBJ1-4
d_gene: .
CDR3aa: CASSRGRQANEKLFF
CDR3nt: TGTGCCAGTAGTAGGGGGCGACAGGCTAATGAAAAACTGTTTTTT

v_gene: TRBV5-6
abundance: .
j_gene: TRBJ2-3
d_gene: TRBD2
CDR3aa: CASSSPRGYIGTSRDTQYF
CDR3nt: TGTGCCAGCAGCTCCCCTAGGGGGTACATTGGGACTAGCCGAGATACGCAGTATTTT

v_gene: TRBV6-5
abundance: few
j_gene: TRBJ1-6
d_gene: TRBD1
CDR3aa: CASSLGQGFRSPLHF
CDR3nt: TGTGCCAGCAGTTTGGGACAGGGATTTCGATCACCCCTCCACTTT

v_gene: TRBV7-2
abundance: .
j_gene: TRBJ2-1
d_gene: .
CDR3aa: CASSLVGDAVNEQFF
CDR3nt: TGTGCCAGCAGCTTAGTCGGGGATGCCGTCAATGAGCAGTTCTTC

v_gene: TRBV21-1
abundance: few
j_gene: TRBJ1-5
d_gene: .
CDR3aa: CASSKFHIETGSRVSNQPQHF
CDR3nt: TGTGCCAGCAGCAAATTTCACATTGAAACAGGGAGTCGGGTTAGCAATCAGCCCCAGCATTTT

v_gene: TRBV28
abundance: .
j_gene: TRBJ1-1
d_gene: .
CDR3aa: CASSFSTGWGNTEAFF
CDR3nt: TGTGCCAGCAGTTTCTCCACAGGGTGGGGGAACACTGAAGCTTTCTTT

v_gene: TRBV9
abundance: .
j_gene: TRBJ2-1
d_gene: TRBD2
CDR3aa: CASSVGPMREAPEQFF
CDR3nt: TGTGCCAGCAGCGTAGGCCCTATGCGGGAGGCCCCTGAGCAGTTCTTC

v_gene: TRBV6-5
abundance: .
j_gene: TRBJ2-7
d_gene: TRBD1
CDR3aa: CASRLGQGYEQYF
CDR3nt: TGTGCCAGCAGGCTGGGACAGGGCTACGAGCAGTACTTC